Shown below are 10 T cell receptor beta chains from a single sample sequenced in a study of vaccination effects on CD4 cells after COVID-19. The assay was immunoSEQ multiplex PCR, and TCRdb's table has in-frame clones only and misses some. The table has fewer than 30,000 clones, roughly 80% seen once; the top ten hold roughly 1.4%. No antigens are known for them. Antigen-specific CD4+ T cells were first expanded with viral peptide pools by the ViraFEST assay and only then sequenced. Having been cultured for around nine days, the cells underwent CD4+ T cell isolation. Each participant was given two doses of one vaccine (BNT162b2 or mRNA-1273). The sequencing used CD4+ T cells from PBMCs cultured with HCoV-NL63 spike peptides, collected after COVID-19 vaccination. The receptors come from a human donor who received a COVID-19 vaccine. Some clones in this sample may be carry-over from other donors' samples.

The V call is TRBV7-2, the J call TRBJ1-1; D gene unclear. The CDR3 is 14 amino acids. V gave up 4 bases and J gave up 1 base, with 10 bases separating them. Germline CDR1 reads SGHTA; CDR2 reads FQGNSA. CDR3 sequence: CASSSTRTNTEAFF. CDR3 bases: TGTGCCAGCAGCTCTACAAGGACGAACACTGAAGCTTTCTTT. Supplemented by reference TRBV7-2 and TRBJ1-1, the full variable domain reads GAGVSQSPSNKVTEKGKDVELRCDPISGHTALYWYRQSLGQGLEFLIYFQGNSAPDKSGLPSDRFSAERTGGSVSTLTIQRTQQEDSAVYLCASSSTRTNTEAFFGQGTRLTVV.

The chain links TRBV5-1 to TRBJ2-5; 10 bases are shared with TRBD1. The V and J ends lost 2 bases and 5 bases, in that order; junction bases with no gene match: 9. The CDR3 is made up of 16 amino acids. Germline V gene data show CDR1 as SGHRS and CDR2 as YFSETQ. CDR3 residues: CASSFAGTGASETQYF. CDR3 DNA sequence: TGCGCCAGCAGCTTCGCCGGGACAGGGGCGTCGGAGACCCAGTACTTC.

The V call is TRBV5-6, the J call TRBJ2-7; D unclear. V lost 4 bases and J lost 0, with 5 bases in between. In germline, CDR1 is SGHDT, CDR2 YYEEEE. CDR3 size: 12 residues. The CDR3 loop reads CASSLSSYEQYV. The CDR3 DNA sequence: TGTGCCAGCAGCCTGAGCTCCTACGAGCAGTACGTC.

V usage is TRBV7-9 and J usage is TRBJ1-6, with TRBD1 as a possible D gene (6 bases). V lost 6 bases and J lost 2, with 14 bases in between. Germline values: CDR1 SEHNR, CDR2 FQNEAQ (reference sequence). The CDR3 has 16 residues. CDR3 amino acids: CASSPGTMTYNSPLHF. The CDR3 coding sequence is TGTGCCAGCAGTCCCGGGACAATGACCTATAATTCACCCCTCCACTTT. Full variable domain (outside the CDR3, taken from reference TRBV7-9 and TRBJ1-6): DTGVSQNPRHKITKRGQNVTFRCDPISEHNRLYWYRQTLGQGPEFLTYFQNEAQLEKSRLLSDRFSAERPKGSFSTLEIQRTEQGDSAMYLCASSPGTMTYNSPLHFGNGTRLTVT.

This clone has only one observation. The chain employs TRBV5-1 and TRBJ2-7; D perhaps matches TRBD2 (5 bases). Germline V gives CDR1 SGHRS, CDR2 YFSETQ. This CDR3 spans 15 amino acids. Trimming left V 0 bases short and J 7 bases short, with 17 bases between. The CDR3 sequence: CASSLGGWTEQEQYV. The CDR3 region has the DNA TGCGCCAGCAGCTTGGGGGGATGGACTGAGCAAGAGCAGTACGTC.

V usage is TRBV30 and J usage is TRBJ1-4, with 7 nucleotides matching TRBD1. Germline lookup yields CDR1 GTSNPN and CDR2 SVGIG (reference sequence). This CDR3 is built from 14 residues. The ends lost 8 bases at V and 4 bases at J; junction bases unmatched: 10. The CDR3 spells CAGTKGQLNEKLFF. The CDR3 DNA reads TGTGCCGGCACCAAGGGACAGCTTAATGAAAAACTGTTTTTT. Complete variable domain (other parts from reference TRBV30 and TRBJ1-4): SQTIHQWPATLVQPVGSPLSLECTVEGTSNPNLYWYRQAAGRGLQLLFYSVGIGQISSEVPQNLSASRPQDRQFILSSKKLLLSDSGFYLCAGTKGQLNEKLFFGSGTQLSVL.

This clone was seen only once. The V gene is TRBV6-1, the J gene TRBJ1-3, with D tentatively TRBD1 (5 bases). The germline gives CDR1 MNHNS, CDR2 SASEGT. The ends were cut back, 0 bases at V and 1 base at J, with 13 bases in the middle. The CDR3 sequence is 17 residues long. The CDR3 bases are TGTGCCAGCAGTGAAGCGATGGGACCGCGGTCTGGAAACACCATATATTTT. Translating gives CASSEAMGPRSGNTIYF.

The chain couples TRBV2 to TRBJ1-5, with a possible D match to TRBD1 (5 bases). CDR3 size: 13 residues. Germline lookup yields CDR1 SNHLY and CDR2 FYNNEI. V was pared by 5 bases and J by 7 bases, with 12 bases between. The CDR3 region is CASSTTRDQPQHF. As DNA, the CDR3 is TGTGCCAGCAGTACAACCAGGGACCAGCCCCAGCATTTT.

The chain combines TRBV5-6 with TRBJ2-1, with 8 bases aligning to TRBD2. CDR1 and CDR2 (germline): SGHDT, YYEEEE. This CDR3 is built from 17 residues. V shed 1 base, J shed 8 bases, and the junction held 14 bases outside the gene matches. The CDR3: CASSLPGLEGLGDEQFF. CDR3 nucleotides: TGTGCCAGCAGCTTGCCGGGACTAGAGGGGTTAGGGGATGAGCAGTTCTTC.

This rearrangement joins TRBV6-5 to TRBJ2-5; 11 nucleotides align to TRBD2. The trim removed 4 bases at V and 0 bases at J, leaving 4 bases unmatched. The CDR3 length is 16 residues. Germline lookup yields CDR1 MNHEY and CDR2 SVGAGI. CDR3 sequence reads: CASSLGLAANQETQYF. The CDR3 DNA sequence: TGTGCCAGCAGTTTGGGACTAGCGGCGAACCAAGAGACCCAGTACTTC.